This T cell receptor (beta chain) was sequenced in a study of long-term antiretroviral therapy in people with HIV. The V end lost 5 bases, the J end lost 4 bases, and 21 bases lay between the germline ends. Per the germline V gene, CDR1 is SGHAT and CDR2 is FQNNGV. The CDR3 runs to 16 residues. At survey level, the immunoSEQ assay was run in its v3.0 version. Using immunoSEQ multiplex PCR, the repertoire was profiled, and TCRdb retains in-frame clones only, with some absent. In the table there are about 28,000 clones, 75% to 90% of which are singletons. The chain joins TRBV11-2 to TRBJ2-7; perhaps TRBD2 as D (5 bases). This receptor was identified in a man aged 35-49 years with HIV. The starting material was unsorted PBMCs, obtained 0.3 years after starting antiretroviral therapy. This CDR3 reads CASSRQDGNQGYEQYF. CDR3 sequence (DNA): TGTGCCAGCAGCCGTCAGGACGGGAATCAAGGATACGAGCAGTACTTC.